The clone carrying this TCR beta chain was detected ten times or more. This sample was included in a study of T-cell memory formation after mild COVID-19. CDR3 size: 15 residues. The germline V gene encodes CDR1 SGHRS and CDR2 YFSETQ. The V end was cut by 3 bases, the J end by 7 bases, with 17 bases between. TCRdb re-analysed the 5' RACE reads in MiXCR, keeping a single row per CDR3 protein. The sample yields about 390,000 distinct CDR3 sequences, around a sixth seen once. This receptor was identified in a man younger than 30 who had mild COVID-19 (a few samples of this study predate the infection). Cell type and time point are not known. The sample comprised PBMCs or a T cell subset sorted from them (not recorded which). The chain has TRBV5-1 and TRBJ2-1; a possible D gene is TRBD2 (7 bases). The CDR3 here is CASSSYRGARNEQFF. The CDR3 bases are TGCGCCAGCAGCTCCTACCGGGGGGCGCGAAATGAGCAGTTCTTC.